Shown below are 14 T cell receptor beta chains from a single sample sequenced in a study of T cell responses to AZD1222 COVID-19 vaccine (dated by TCRdb to 2020 to 2023). The time point label for this specimen denotes: about 28 days (+/-7) after the second vaccine dose. Read against the paper, the sample's treatment or condition label means: meningococcal conjugate vaccine given as trial control. Libraries were built with the immunoSEQ multiplex PCR assay. TCRdb mirrors the immuneACCESS table, restricted to in-frame sequences. Some clones are absent from its copies; in checked studies, under half trace to an unresolved V gene, and the reason for the others is unknown. In this sample the table shows about 200,000 clones, roughly 94% of which occur a single time. The leading ten clones occupy around 1.7% of the sample. The sample in question was peripheral blood, obtained 28 days after the second dose of the MenACWY control vaccine. All receptors come from an adult who received the MenACWY meningococcal vaccine as a control.

The chain carries TRBV11-2 and TRBJ2-3; TRBD2 agrees at 10 bases. Germline CDR1 SGHAT, CDR2 FQNNGV. The CDR3 loop spans 15 amino acids. V gave up 1 base and J gave up 7 bases; unmatched junction bases: 5. CDR3 DNA sequence: TGTGCCAGCAGCTTAGTTAGCGGGAGGCGGAATACGCAGTATTTT. Its protein product is CASSLVSGRRNTQYF.

The chain uses TRBV9 and TRBJ2-3, with 10 positions matching TRBD2. Germline trimming cut 0 bases from V and 2 bases from J; bases unmatched to any gene: 3. Germline CDR1 SGDLS, CDR2 YYNGEE. The CDR3 is 16 amino acids. In nucleotides, the CDR3 is TGTGCCAGCAGCGTAGCAGCGGGAGGGAACACAGATACGCAGTATTTT. Residues: CASSVAAGGNTDTQYF.

The chain couples TRBV2 to TRBJ2-2; a weak D match, TRBD1 (6 bases). Germline CDR1 SNHLY, CDR2 FYNNEI. V lost 8 bases and J 2 bases, leaving 12 bases between the germline ends. The CDR3 is 14 residues long. In DNA form, the CDR3 reads TGTGCCAGCCGGCAGGGGAGAAACACCGGGGAGCTGTTTTTT. Translated: CASRQGRNTGELFF. The entire variable domain, with the rest obtained from reference TRBV2 and TRBJ2-2, is as follows: EPEVTQTPSHQVTQMGQEVILRCVPISNHLYFYWYRQILGQKVEFLVSFYNNEISEKSEIFDDQFSVERPDGSNFTLKIRSTKLEDSAMYFCASRQGRNTGELFFGEGSRLTVL.

The CDR3 region is CASSTSGRETQYF. The CDR3, as DNA: TGTGCCAGTAGTACCAGCGGGCGGGAGACCCAGTACTTC. The chain carries TRBV19 and TRBJ2-5; possibly TRBD2 for D (6 bases). This CDR3 spans 13 amino acids. Germline V gives CDR1 LNHDA, CDR2 SQIVND (reference sequence). The V end lost 4 bases, the J end lost 5 bases, and 11 bases lay between the germline ends.

V usage is TRBV3-1 (or the pseudogene TRBV3-2) and J usage is TRBJ1-3, with D unresolved. The CDR3 length is 13 residues. The germline V gene has CDR1 LGHDT and CDR2 YNNKEL (reference sequence). V was pared by 3 bases and J by 0 bases, with 3 bases between. The CDR3 spells CASSHRSGNTIYF. As DNA, the CDR3 is TGTGCCAGCAGCCATCGCTCTGGAAACACCATATATTTT.

The gene calls are TRBV19 and TRBJ2-3; 9 positions agree with TRBD1. The trim removed 5 bases at V and 6 bases at J, leaving 9 bases unmatched. The CDR3 runs 15 residues. Germline V lookup: CDR1 LNHDA, CDR2 SQIVND (reference sequence). The CDR3 loop is CASSPRGQGMDTQYF. The CDR3, as DNA: TGTGCCAGTAGTCCCCGGGGACAGGGAATGGATACGCAGTATTTT.

V and J are TRBV4-3 and TRBJ2-2; 7 bases align to TRBD1. The CDR3 totals 15 residues. Germline CDR1 LGHNA, CDR2 YSLEER. The V segment lost 1 base and the J segment 6 bases; nucleotides outside the gene matches: 5. The CDR3 DNA follows: TGCGCCAGCAGCCAAGGACAGGGTGCCGCCGGGGAGCTGTTTTTT. It is translated as CASSQGQGAAGELFF.

This chain links TRBV10-3 with TRBJ1-6, with D perhaps TRBD1 (5 bases). This CDR3 is 15 amino acids long. Per germline, CDR1 ENHRY and CDR2 SYGVKD. V lost 6 bases, J lost 4 bases, and 13 bases lay in between. CDR3 sequence: CAISTTETYNSPLHF. CDR3 bases: TGTGCCATCAGCACGACAGAGACTTATAATTCACCCCTCCACTTT.

The rearrangement uses TRBV7-3 and TRBJ1-1, with D unresolved. The V end lost 5 bases, the J end lost 1 base, and 8 bases lay between the germline ends. This CDR3 comprises 13 residues. The germline V gene has CDR1 SGHTA and CDR2 FQGTGA. The CDR3 region is CASSITPNTEAFF. The CDR3 DNA is TGTGCCAGCAGCATCACACCGAACACTGAAGCTTTCTTT.

This clone was counted a single time. The genes are TRBV5-1 and TRBJ2-7; D might be TRBD2 (5 bases). The length of the CDR3 is 11 residues. Germline lookup yields CDR1 SGHRS and CDR2 YFSETQ. V was trimmed by 3 bases and J by 6 bases, leaving 7 bases between them. Here the CDR3 reads CASSSGIEQYF. The CDR3 nucleotides read TGCGCCAGCAGCTCGGGGATCGAGCAGTACTTC.

This chain connects TRBV10-3 to TRBJ2-1; 7 bases map to TRBD2. V lost 5 bases, J lost 4 bases, and 5 bases stayed unmatched. The length of the CDR3 is 14 residues. Germline V lookup: CDR1 ENHRY, CDR2 SYGVKD. The CDR3 DNA sequence: TGTGCCATCAGTCGGGCTAGCGGTTACAATGAGCAGTTCTTC. This codes for CAISRASGYNEQFF.

This clone was detected a few times. The chain employs TRBV7-2 and TRBJ2-7; no clear D. The CDR3 covers 13 residues. The V gene lost 1 base and the J gene lost 3 bases, with 7 bases spanning the gap. Germline lookup yields CDR1 SGHTA and CDR2 FQGNSA. For the CDR3, the DNA is TGTGCCAGCAGCTTAGAGCTAGTCTACGAGCAGTACTTC. Amino acids: CASSLELVYEQYF.

V and J are TRBV28 and TRBJ2-1, with TRBD2 identical over 9 bases. V was clipped by 5 bases and J by 2 bases; unmatched bases: 7. The CDR3 covers 16 residues. CDR1 and CDR2 from the germline V gene are MDHEN and SYDVKM. CDR3 in amino acids: CASSLGGGRAYNEQFF. The CDR3 DNA sequence: TGTGCCAGCAGTCTAGGGGGCGGGAGGGCCTACAATGAGCAGTTCTTC.

The chain carries TRBV29-1 and TRBJ1-1; unclear D gene. This CDR3 region has 12 residues. Trimming cost V 5 bases and J 1 base, with 8 bases left between them. From germline, CDR1 is SQVTM and CDR2 ANQGSEA. The CDR3 reads CSVWGGNTEAFF. The CDR3 nucleotides read TGCAGCGTTTGGGGTGGGAACACTGAAGCTTTCTTT.